This is a list of T cell receptor beta chains from one sample in a study of blood T cell repertoires in COVID-19. Only in-frame clones appear in the TCRdb table, and some are missing; sequencing was by immunoSEQ multiplex PCR. Of roughly 400,000 clones listed, about 87% are singletons. Input material: PBMCs or T cells enriched from blood (not recorded which). Source of these receptors: a woman aged 45-65 years who had recovered from COVID-19. CDR3s include the opening cysteine and the closing phenylalanine or tryptophan. The D gene is left open where the match is weak. Clone size is stated in some rows and not others, as once, few, many or a class when expanded.

d_gene,v_gene,j_gene,abundance,CDR3aa,CDR3nt
TRBD2,TRBV4-2,TRBJ2-7,once,CASSPAEPGLFYEQYF,TGTGCCAGCAGCCCAGCCGAACCGGGACTATTTTACGAGCAGTACTTC
NA,TRBV20-1,TRBJ2-7,NA,CSASNVQGYEQYF,TGCAGTGCTAGTAACGTACAGGGTTACGAGCAGTACTTC
NA,TRBV10-3,TRBJ2-2,NA,CAISVERGGTTGELFF,TGTGCCATCAGTGTTGAACGTGGGGGGACCACCGGGGAGCTGTTTTTT
TRBD2,TRBV7-8,TRBJ2-1,NA,CASSQRGESYNEQFF,TGTGCCAGCAGCCAGCGGGGGGAGAGTTACAATGAGCAGTTCTTC
TRBD1,TRBV7-6,TRBJ2-7,NA,CASSLGGTGFYEQYF,TGTGCCAGCAGCTTAGGGGGGACAGGGTTCTACGAGCAGTACTTC
NA,TRBV30,TRBJ2-1,NA,CASLGTGVYNEQFF,TGTGCCTCCCTTGGAACTGGAGTCTACAATGAGCAGTTCTTC
NA,TRBV4-1,TRBJ1-3,few,CASSSVLISSGNTIYF,TGCGCCAGCAGCTCCGTACTAATTAGCTCTGGAAACACCATATATTTT
TRBD1,TRBV11-2,TRBJ2-7,once,CASSPGTGAFEQYF,TGTGCCAGCAGCCCCGGGACAGGGGCATTTGAGCAGTACTTC
TRBD1,TRBV6-4,TRBJ1-5,NA,CASNPLGGTGNQPQHF,TGTGCCAGCAACCCTCTTGGGGGGACAGGCAATCAGCCCCAGCATTTT
NA,TRBV5-1,TRBJ2-1,NA,CASSLSGFEQFF,TGCGCCAGCAGTTTAAGCGGTTTTGAGCAGTTCTTC
NA,TRBV28,TRBJ1-2,NA,CASAGIGYTF,TGTGCCAGTGCAGGGATCGGCTACACCTTC